This T cell receptor (beta chain) came from a study of early T cells in non-severe SARS-CoV-2 infection (dated by TCRdb to the early 2020s). With regard to the full study: TCR sequencing used bulk RNA from unsorted whole blood, so alpha and beta chains could not be paired. Points the paper makes about the study in general: VDJdb matching was skewed toward anti-spike CD8 responses, so virus-specific expansions were likely underestimated and private and CD4 specificities were missed.

The protocol used for the library was 5' RACE. The data were produced on a NextSeq 500. Unique molecular identifiers were attached to individual cDNA molecules in the TCR library protocol so that sequencing error and PCR bias could be corrected. Sequencing covered both TCR alpha and beta chains, and within each sample the abundances of alpha and beta sequences were tightly co-correlated. The original pipeline was this. Decombinator V4 was used to annotate the V gene, J gene and CDR3 of the TCR sequences. Expanded TCRs were defined as changing significantly between any two time points under a Poisson model with p below 0.0001. TCR abundances were normalised to the total number of TCRs sequenced per sample and expressed as counts per million. MAIT TCRs were defined by TRAV1-2 paired with TRAJ12, TRAJ20 or TRAJ33, and iNKT TCRs by TRAV10 paired with TRAJ18. VDJdb, accessed 1 November 2021, was searched for CMV, EBV and SARS-CoV-2 annotated TCRs, with TCRs annotated for multiple antigens excluded. TCRdb itself trimmed the public reads at Q25 with fastp, ran MiXCR and retained productive beta chains. One record per CDR3 amino acid sequence lists the most common genes and DNA. The V and J calls and clone size come from TCRdb's table, not from the authors' own analysis. The sample profile shows roughly 60,000 distinct CDR3 sequences; approximately 11% of them were found once. 2.9% of the sample is held by the ten biggest clonotypes.

This was a case-control study nested in a cohort of healthcare workers in London, UK, who had nasopharyngeal swab PCR tests and blood samples taken every week. Healthcare workers were enrolled in the week of the UK lockdown, from 23 to 31 March 2020, and were followed every week for up to roughly 16 weeks. The table lists this clonotype with many counts. Its antigen is unknown. Base qualities are not recorded, but no much larger clone differs from it by a single base. In the germline V gene (reference sequence), CDR1 corresponds to LNHDA and CDR2 to SQIVND. The CDR3 holds 16 amino acids from the cysteine to the phenylalanine. Only the CDR3 DNA stays, 48 bases, in frame from base 1. Trimming at the junction amounts to 3 bases on V and 2 bases on J, and the germline ends lie 17 bases apart.

Recombination joined TRBV19 with TRBJ2-7; the D gene is perhaps TRBD1 or TRBD2, as each covers 5 bases. The material was whole blood, obtained at baseline. The origin of this receptor is an adult who was a healthcare worker with PCR-confirmed SARS-CoV-2 infection or an uninfected control (not recorded which). The CDR3: CASSIEGQSSPYEQYF. The DNA is as follows: TGTGCCAGTAGTATTGAGGGGCAGTCATCCCCCTACGAGCAGTACTTC.